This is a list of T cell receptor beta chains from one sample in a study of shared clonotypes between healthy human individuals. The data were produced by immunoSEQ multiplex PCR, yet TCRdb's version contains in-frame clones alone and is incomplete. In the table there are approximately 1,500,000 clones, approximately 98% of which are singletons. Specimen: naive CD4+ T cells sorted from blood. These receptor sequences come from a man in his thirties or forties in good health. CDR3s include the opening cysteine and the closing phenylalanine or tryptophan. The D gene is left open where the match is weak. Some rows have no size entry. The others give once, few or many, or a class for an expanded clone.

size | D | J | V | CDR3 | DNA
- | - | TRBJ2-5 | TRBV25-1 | CASSSTGLWETQYF | TGTGCCAGCAGTTCTACAGGGCTCTGGGAGACCCAGTACTTC
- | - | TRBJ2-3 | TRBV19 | CASSIGGSSVATDTQYF | TGTGCCAGTAGTATTGGGGGTTCGTCCGTGGCCACAGATACGCAGTATTTT
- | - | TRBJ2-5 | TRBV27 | CASSLSPWQGHLTQYF | TGTGCCAGCAGTTTATCTCCCTGGCAGGGCCATTTGACCCAGTACTTC
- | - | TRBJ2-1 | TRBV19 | CASSIASGEGEQFF | TGTGCCAGTAGTATAGCCTCAGGGGAGGGTGAGCAGTTCTTC
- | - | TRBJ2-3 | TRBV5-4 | CASSLEAGRRTDTQYF | TGTGCCAGCAGCTTGGAGGCAGGGAGAAGAACAGATACGCAGTATTTT
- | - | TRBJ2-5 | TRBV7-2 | CASSVDATQETQYF | TGTGCCAGCAGCGTGGACGCCACCCAAGAGACCCAGTACTTC
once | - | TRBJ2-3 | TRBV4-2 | CASSLGGLDTQYF | TGTGCCAGCAGCCTTGGGGGGCTAGATACGCAGTATTTT
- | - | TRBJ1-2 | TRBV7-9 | CASSLDPVDYGYTF | TGTGCCAGCAGCTTAGATCCGGTGGACTATGGCTACACCTTC
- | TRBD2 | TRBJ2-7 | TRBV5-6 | CASSTIITSGPYEQYF | TGTGCCAGCAGCACCATTATAACTAGCGGGCCATACGAGCAGTACTTC
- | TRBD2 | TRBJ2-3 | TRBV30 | CAWIVTSGTQYF | TGTGCCTGGATCGTAACTAGCGGAACGCAGTATTTT
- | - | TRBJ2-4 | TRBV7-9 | CASSARSGDGAKNIQYF | TGTGCCAGCAGCGCCCGGTCGGGCGATGGGGCCAAAAACATTCAGTACTTC
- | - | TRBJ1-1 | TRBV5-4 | CASSPPTPNTEAFF | TGTGCCAGCAGCCCCCCCACCCCGAACACTGAAGCTTTCTTT